Listed below are T cell receptor beta chains from one sample, sequenced in a study of blood T cell repertoires in COVID-19. Sequencing used immunoSEQ multiplex PCR; TCRdb keeps in-frame clones, though not all of them. The top ten hold about 6% of the sample, which has about 140,000 clones, around 80% seen once. The sample consisted of PBMCs or T cells enriched from blood (not recorded which). The receptors originated from a woman in her 50s who had recovered from COVID-19. CDR3s include the opening cysteine and the closing phenylalanine or tryptophan. D genes are given only for firm matches. Size is stated for part of the rows, as once, few or many counts, or as a class when the clone is expanded.

.	TRBV18	.	TRBJ1-2	TGTGCCAGCTCACCATGGACATCCTCCCCATATGGCTACACCTTC	CASSPWTSSPYGYTF
TRBD1	TRBV11-3	.	TRBJ2-3	TGTGCCAGCAGCAGGACAGGGCCGGATACGCAGTATTTT	CASSRTGPDTQYF
.	TRBV5-5	.	TRBJ1-5	TGTGCCACCCGCACCCGGAGTCAGCCCCAGCATTTT	CATRTRSQPQHF
TRBD2	TRBV5-1	few	TRBJ2-7	TGCGCCAGCAGCTTAAGACTAGCGGGGGGGACCGGCGAGCAGTACTTC	CASSLRLAGGTGEQYF
TRBD1	TRBV5-1	.	TRBJ1-3	TGCGCCAGCAGCCCGGGACAGGGTGGTGGAAACACCATATATTTT	CASSPGQGGGNTIYF
TRBD1	TRBV30	.	TRBJ2-7	TGTGCCTGGAGTGTACTCGGGACAGGGGGTGTTTACGAGCAGTACTTC	CAWSVLGTGGVYEQYF
TRBD2	TRBV5-1	few	TRBJ2-3	TGCGCCAGCAGGGGAAGCGGGGCTAGCACAGATACGCAGTATTTT	CASRGSGASTDTQYF
TRBD2	TRBV18	.	TRBJ2-1	TGTGCCAGCTCACCGGTCGCGGGGGGAACCTACAATGAGCAGTTCTTC	CASSPVAGGTYNEQFF
.	TRBV18	.	TRBJ1-1	TGTGCCAGCTCACCACCCGGACAGTACACTGAAGCTTTCTTT	CASSPPGQYTEAFF
TRBD1	TRBV3-1/TRBV3-2	few	TRBJ2-5	TGTGCCAGCAGCGTAGACAGGGGTCTCAAGTACTTC	CASSVDRGLKYF
.	TRBV4-1	.	TRBJ1-6	TGCGCCAGCAGCCAAGCGGGTGGAATGGTTCAGGGAAATTCACCCCTCCACTTT	CASSQAGGMVQGNSPLHF
TRBD1	TRBV5-1	.	TRBJ1-3	TGCGCCAGCAGCCCGACTGGACAGGACTCAGGAAACACCATATATTTT	CASSPTGQDSGNTIYF
TRBD1	TRBV29-1	.	TRBJ1-4	TGCAGCGTTGAGGACAGGGGTACTGAAAAACTGTTTTTT	CSVEDRGTEKLFF
.	TRBV6-4	.	TRBJ1-6	TGTGCCAGCAGGCCCAACAGGGATTCACCCCTCCACTTT	CASRPNRDSPLHF
TRBD1	TRBV5-1	.	TRBJ1-1	TGCGCCAGCAGCTTTACAGGGGGGGACACTGAAGCTTTCTTT	CASSFTGGDTEAFF
.	TRBV11-2	few	TRBJ1-5	TGTGCCAGCAGCTTAGAGGGGACTCTGAACAATCAGCCCCAGCATTTT	CASSLEGTLNNQPQHF
.	TRBV27	.	TRBJ1-2	TGTGCCAGCAGCCTGACTGGAGATGGCTACACCTTC	CASSLTGDGYTF
.	TRBV6-5	.	TRBJ1-2	TGTGCCAGCAGTACCCAGGGGCATGGCTACACCTTC	CASSTQGHGYTF
.	TRBV6-7	.	TRBJ1-5	TGTGCCAGCAGCCGTACAGGGTGCAGCAATCAGCCCCAGCATTTT	CASSRTGCSNQPQHF
.	TRBV19	.	TRBJ1-1	TGTGCCAGTAGCCCTGGCCCCATGAACACTGAAGCTTTCTTT	CASSPGPMNTEAFF
.	TRBV5-4	.	TRBJ2-3	TGTGCCAGCAGCCTCACAGGGTCCGATACGCAGTATTTT	CASSLTGSDTQYF
.	TRBV28	.	TRBJ2-7	TGTGCCAGCAGTACTCTAGGGGCCGGGAGTGTGGGATCCTACGAGCAGTACTTC	CASSTLGAGSVGSYEQYF
TRBD2	TRBV11-3	many	TRBJ2-1	TGTGCCAGCAGCTTGGGGACTAGCGGGGACAATGAGCAGTTCTTC	CASSLGTSGDNEQFF
TRBD1	TRBV24-1	.	TRBJ2-2	TGTGCCACCAGTGATTCAAACAGGGGTTTCGGGGAGCTGTTTTTT	CATSDSNRGFGELFF
.	TRBV19	.	TRBJ1-1	TGTGCCAGTAGTATTTTCCAGTCGGGGAACACTGAAGCTTTCTTT	CASSIFQSGNTEAFF
.	TRBV29-1	.	TRBJ1-3	TGCAGCTCCCCGGGTAAGGGGTCGGGTCACTCTGGAAACACCATATATTTT	CSSPGKGSGHSGNTIYF
TRBD2	TRBV5-6	.	TRBJ2-5	TGTGCCAGCAGCGCCGGCGGGGCGGGGGTGTGGGAGACCCAGTACTTC	CASSAGGAGVWETQYF
.	TRBV19	once	TRBJ2-2	TGTGCCAGTAGTATTCACACAGTAGGTTCGAACACCGGGGAGCTGTTTTTT	CASSIHTVGSNTGELFF
.	TRBV7-8	.	TRBJ1-5	TGTGCCAGCAGCCCCAGGAACCTCAATCAGCCCCAGCATTTT	CASSPRNLNQPQHF
.	TRBV19	.	TRBJ1-1	TGTGCCAGTAGCCGATCCCCGGAGCGGGGATCGGGAACTGAAGCTTTCTTT	CASSRSPERGSGTEAFF
TRBD1	TRBV27	.	TRBJ1-2	TGTGCCAGCAGTCTTACGACAGGGGGTGGCTACACCTTC	CASSLTTGGGYTF
TRBD1	TRBV15	few	TRBJ1-2	TGTGCCACCAGCAGAGCAGGGGGCTATGGCTACACCTTC	CATSRAGGYGYTF
.	TRBV29-1	.	TRBJ1-3	TGCAGCGTTTCCCGGGACACTAACTCTGGAAACACCATATATTTT	CSVSRDTNSGNTIYF
.	TRBV11-3	.	TRBJ1-1	TGTGCCAGCAGCCCGACAGTCAACACTGAAGCTTTCTTT	CASSPTVNTEAFF
.	TRBV28	.	TRBJ1-1	TGTGCCAGCAGTTTAGATGGGGGCGTGGGAGCTTTCTTT	CASSLDGGVGAFF
TRBD1	TRBV19	.	TRBJ1-1	TGTGCCAGTAGCTTACGGACAGGCCCGAGCGCTGAAGCTTTCTTT	CASSLRTGPSAEAFF
.	TRBV28	.	TRBJ1-4	TGTGCCAGCAGTTTTGAGGGGGGGCGCGTTGAAAAACTGTTTTTT	CASSFEGGRVEKLFF
TRBD1	TRBV4-2	.	TRBJ1-5	TGTGCCAGCAGCCAAGAAGAGGCCAGGGGGCGTCAGCCCCAGCATTTT	CASSQEEARGRQPQHF
.	TRBV6-5	.	TRBJ1-5	TGTGCCAGCAGTTACACCGGGGCGGGACAGCCCCAGCATTTT	CASSYTGAGQPQHF
TRBD1	TRBV18	.	TRBJ1-1	TGTGCCAGCTCACCAAGGACAGGGTCAGACACTGAAGCTTTCTTT	CASSPRTGSDTEAFF
.	TRBV29-1	.	TRBJ1-1	TGCAGCGCCACGAAAACAGCCAACACTGAAGCTTTCTTT	CSATKTANTEAFF
.	TRBV27	.	TRBJ1-2	TGTGCCAGCAGTTTATTTTTTATTGGGCCAGCGGATTATGGCTACACCTTC	CASSLFFIGPADYGYTF
.	TRBV5-8	.	TRBJ1-1	TGTGCCAGCAGCTCGAACTATTTGTGGTTTGCTTTCTTT	CASSSNYLWFAFF
TRBD1	TRBV6-7	.	TRBJ1-1	TGTGCCAGCAGTTACTCGAGACAGGGAGCACTGAACACTGAAGCTTTCTTT	CASSYSRQGALNTEAFF
.	TRBV5-6	few	TRBJ1-1	TGTGCCAGCAGCAGTAGTCAAAGGGGGAACACTGAAGCTTTCTTT	CASSSSQRGNTEAFF
.	TRBV6-6	.	TRBJ2-1	TGTGCCAGCAGGCCCGGGTCAGGGAATGAGCAGTTCTTC	CASRPGSGNEQFF
.	TRBV9	.	TRBJ1-6	TGTGCCAGCAGCCCCGGGGAGAATTCACCCCTCCACTTT	CASSPGENSPLHF
.	TRBV28	.	TRBJ2-7	TGTGCCAGCAGTCCGTTAAGCGGGTTCACCTACGAGCAGTACTTC	CASSPLSGFTYEQYF
TRBD2	TRBV6-2/TRBV6-3	once	TRBJ2-5	TGTGCCAGCAGTTCTGAGGGACTAGCGGAAGAGACCCAGTACTTC	CASSSEGLAEETQYF
TRBD1	TRBV19	.	TRBJ1-4	TGTGCCAGTAGTCCCGGACAGGGGAGTGAAAAACTGTTTTTT	CASSPGQGSEKLFF
.	TRBV5-1	.	TRBJ2-1	TGCGCCAGCAGCTTGGTTTCGCAATACGGGCAGTTCTTC	CASSLVSQYGQFF
.	TRBV5-1	.	TRBJ1-2	TGCGCCAGCAGCTTTATCGGGTCAGCTAACTATGGCTACACCTTC	CASSFIGSANYGYTF
TRBD1	TRBV7-3	.	TRBJ1-2	TGTGCCAGCAGCTCCCCCCCCACGACAGGGCCCTTGGGGGGCTACACCTTC	CASSSPPTTGPLGGYTF
TRBD1	TRBV15	few	TRBJ1-4	TGTGCCACCAGCACCGCCGGGACAGGGGTTGAAAAACTGTTTTTT	CATSTAGTGVEKLFF
.	TRBV2	.	TRBJ2-1	TGTGCCAGCAGTGAAGCAATCCCGGCTCGCGGTGAGCAGTTCTTC	CASSEAIPARGEQFF